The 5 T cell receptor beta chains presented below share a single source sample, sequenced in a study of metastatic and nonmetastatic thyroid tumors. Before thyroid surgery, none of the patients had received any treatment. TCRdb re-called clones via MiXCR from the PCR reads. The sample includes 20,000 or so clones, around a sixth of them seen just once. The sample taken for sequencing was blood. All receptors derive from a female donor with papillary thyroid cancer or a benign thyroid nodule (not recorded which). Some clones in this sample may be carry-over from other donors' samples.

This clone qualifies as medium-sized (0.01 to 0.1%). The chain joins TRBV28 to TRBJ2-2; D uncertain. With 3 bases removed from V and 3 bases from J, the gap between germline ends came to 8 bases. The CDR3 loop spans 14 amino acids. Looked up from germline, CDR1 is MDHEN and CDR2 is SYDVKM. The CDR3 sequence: CASSFRQYTGELFF. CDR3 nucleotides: TGTGCCAGCAGTTTTCGTCAGTACACCGGGGAGCTGTTTTTT.

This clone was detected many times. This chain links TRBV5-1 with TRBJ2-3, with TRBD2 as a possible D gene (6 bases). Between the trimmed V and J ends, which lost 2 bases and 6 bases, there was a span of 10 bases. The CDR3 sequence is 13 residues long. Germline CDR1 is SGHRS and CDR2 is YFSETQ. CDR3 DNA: TGCGCCAGCAGCTTTCCGGAGGGGGATACGCAGTATTTT. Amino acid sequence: CASSFPEGDTQYF.

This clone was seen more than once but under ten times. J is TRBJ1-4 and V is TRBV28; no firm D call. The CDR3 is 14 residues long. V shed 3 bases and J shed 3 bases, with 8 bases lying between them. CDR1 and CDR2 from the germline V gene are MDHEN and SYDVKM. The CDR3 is CASSFGVANEKLFF. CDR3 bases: TGTGCCAGCAGTTTTGGCGTAGCTAATGAAAAACTGTTTTTT.

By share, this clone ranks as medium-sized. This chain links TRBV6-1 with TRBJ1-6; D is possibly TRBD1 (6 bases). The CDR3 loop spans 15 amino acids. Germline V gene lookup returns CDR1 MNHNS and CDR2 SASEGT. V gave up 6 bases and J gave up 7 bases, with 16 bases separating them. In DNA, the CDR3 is TGTGCCAGCAGCGGCGGGGGGGCTCGGAATTCACCCCTCCACTTT. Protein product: CASSGGGARNSPLHF.

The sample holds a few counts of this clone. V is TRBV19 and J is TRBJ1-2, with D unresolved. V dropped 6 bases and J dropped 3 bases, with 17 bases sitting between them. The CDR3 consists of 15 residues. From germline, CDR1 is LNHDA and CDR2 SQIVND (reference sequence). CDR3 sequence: CASSANSGGDYGYTF. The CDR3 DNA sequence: TGTGCCAGTAGCGCGAACAGTGGCGGGGACTATGGCTACACCTTC.